The 16 T cell receptor beta chains below were found in one sample sequenced in a study of graft-versus-host responses after intestinal transplantation. Using immunoSEQ multiplex PCR, the repertoire was profiled, and TCRdb retains in-frame clones only, with some absent. Of fewer than 15,000 clones listed, roughly 86% are singletons. This material consisted of PBMCs, taken after intestinal transplantation. The receptors originated from a human patient who received an intestinal transplant, so some T cells may come from the graft donor.

The chain is built from TRBV6-1 and TRBJ2-1; no clear D. The CDR3 length is 14 residues. CDR1 is MNHNS and CDR2 is SASEGT in the germline V gene. Trimming removed 1 base from V and 4 bases from J, with 8 bases in between. The CDR3 loop is CASSEGGSYNEQFF. The CDR3 bases are TGTGCCAGCAGTGAAGGGGGATCTTACAATGAGCAGTTCTTC.

The chain is built from TRBV7-3 and TRBJ2-7, with TRBD2 matching over 8 bases. Germline CDR1 and CDR2: SGHTA and FQGTGA. V lost 3 bases to trimming and J lost 6 bases; unmatched junction nucleotides: 7. The CDR3 is made up of 14 amino acids. The CDR3 coding sequence is TGTGCCAGCAGCTTGAGGGGTAGCGGGACCGAGCAGTACTTC. Amino acids: CASSLRGSGTEQYF.

The chain recombines TRBV28 with TRBJ1-5; TRBD1 might be the D (6 bases). The germline V and J ends were trimmed by 5 bases and 6 bases, with 14 bases remaining between them. CDR1 is MDHEN, CDR2 SYDVKM, per germline. The CDR3 consists of 14 residues. CDR3: CASSRGGGGQPQHF. CDR3 DNA: TGTGCCAGCAGTAGGGGAGGGGGGGGTCAGCCCCAGCATTTT.

V gene TRBV6-1 combines with J gene TRBJ2-7, with unresolved D. The germline V gene encodes CDR1 MNHNS and CDR2 SASEGT. V was clipped by 1 base and J by 0 bases, with 4 bases between them. The CDR3 length is 13 residues. CDR3 residues: CASSEDLSYEQYF. For the CDR3, the DNA is TGTGCCAGCAGTGAAGATCTCTCCTACGAGCAGTACTTC.

On this clone: At one end the junction does not follow the germline gene, possibly because of a read error. The chain couples TRBV20-1 to TRBJ1-1, with no clear D. From germline, CDR1 is DFQATT and CDR2 SNEGSKA (reference sequence). The CDR3 spans 8 residues. The CDR3 coding sequence is TGCAGTGCTGCTGGCGATTCCTTT. It codes for CSAAGDSF.

The V call is TRBV19, the J call TRBJ2-7; 8 bases match TRBD2. This CDR3 contains 11 residues. Trimming cost V 7 bases and J 4 bases; bases outside gene matches: 0. The V gene's germline CDR1 is LNHDA and CDR2 SQIVND (reference sequence). CDR3 amino acids: CASTSGYEQYF. The CDR3 DNA reads TGTGCCAGTACTAGCGGGTACGAGCAGTACTTC.

The chain has TRBV6-5 and TRBJ1-3, with D possibly TRBD1 on 6 matching bases. From germline, CDR1 is MNHEY and CDR2 SVGAGI. Deletions cut 6 bases from V and 7 bases from J, with 16 bases between. This CDR3 contains 14 residues. CDR3 residues: CASRPYRDGNTIYF. CDR3 DNA sequence: TGTGCCAGCAGGCCTTACAGGGATGGGAACACCATATATTTT.

V gene TRBV18 combines with J gene TRBJ1-4; TRBD1 might be the D (5 bases). The germline V gene encodes CDR1 KGHSH and CDR2 LQKENI. The CDR3 is 14 residues long. V was shortened by 3 bases and J by 8 bases, with 13 bases between the two germline ends. The CDR3 DNA is TGTGCCAGCTCACCCCCGGCGGAGGGGGAAAAACTGTTTTTT. Encoded protein: CASSPPAEGEKLFF.

This rearrangement joins TRBV6-4 to TRBJ2-1; D may be TRBD2 (6 bases). V was cut by 0 bases and J by 0 bases, with 15 bases left in between. The CDR3 is made up of 18 amino acids. CDR1 and CDR2 from the germline V gene are MRHNA and SNTAGT. The CDR3 DNA reads TGTGCCAGCAGTGACTCTGCGGGGTGGGATTGCTCCTACAATGAGCAGTTCTTC. Translating it yields CASSDSAGWDCSYNEQFF.

V is TRBV27 and J is TRBJ2-2; tentative D call: TRBD2 (5 bases). The CDR3 totals 14 residues. V was shortened by 6 bases and J by 6 bases, with 14 bases between the two germline ends. Germline CDR1 and CDR2: MNHEY and SMNVEV (reference sequence). Here the CDR3 reads CASSPIGGSGELFF. The CDR3 DNA is TGTGCCAGCAGCCCTATTGGAGGATCCGGGGAGCTGTTTTTT.

This clone was observed a single time. The genes are TRBV9 and TRBJ2-5, with 8 bases identical to TRBD1. CDR1 SGDLS and CDR2 YYNGEE come from the germline V gene. CDR3 length: 15 amino acids. V trimming: 2 bases; J trimming: 4 bases; junction bases outside the gene matches: 7. In DNA, the CDR3 is TGTGCCAGCAGCGTTTCGTCCGGGACAGGAGAGACCCAGTACTTC. Translating it yields CASSVSSGTGETQYF.

CDR3 residues: CASSLGAGVAVIPQETQYF. The CDR3 nucleotides are TGTGCCAGCAGCTTAGGGGCGGGTGTGGCAGTTATTCCGCAAGAGACCCAGTACTTC. V is TRBV7-9 and J is TRBJ2-5; a weak D match, TRBD2 (5 bases). Trimming stripped 1 base from V and 2 bases from J, with 23 bases between. This CDR3 is built from 19 residues. Per the germline V gene, CDR1 is SEHNR and CDR2 is FQNEAQ (reference sequence).

The chain carries TRBV19 and TRBJ1-1; D is possibly TRBD1 (5 bases). Between the trimmed V and J ends, which lost 7 bases and 3 bases, there was a span of 15 bases. Germline assignment: CDR1 LNHDA and CDR2 SQIVND (reference sequence). The CDR3 spans 14 residues. The CDR3 spells CASIGRGLDTEAFF. The CDR3 nucleotides are TGTGCCAGTATAGGGAGGGGTTTGGACACTGAAGCTTTCTTT.

The chain has TRBV27 and TRBJ2-1; 16 bases agree with TRBD2. This CDR3 is built from 15 residues. Germline V gene data show CDR1 as MNHEY and CDR2 as SMNVEV (reference sequence). V dropped 7 bases and J dropped 8; count of bases not matched to a gene: 5. CDR3 in amino acids: CASTPGTSGRDEQFF. DNA for the CDR3: TGTGCCAGCACCCCCGGGACTAGCGGGAGGGATGAGCAGTTCTTC.

V usage is TRBV27 and J usage is TRBJ1-5; D remains unclear. Germline CDR1 MNHEY, CDR2 SMNVEV (reference sequence). The CDR3 is 14 residues long. V was pared by 2 bases and J by 14 bases, with 19 bases between. CDR3 in amino acids: CASSLNGGSGSKHF. DNA for the CDR3: TGTGCCAGCAGTTTAAATGGAGGGTCGGGAAGCAAGCATTTT.

The rearrangement links TRBV5-1 to TRBJ1-3; D is ambiguous. The CDR3 spans 16 residues. CDR1 is SGHRS, CDR2 YFSETQ, per germline. Trimming cost V 0 bases and J 4 bases, with 14 bases left between them. Here the CDR3 DNA reads TGCGCCAGCAGCTTGGACGGACTTACGTCGGGAAACACCATATATTTT. Translated: CASSLDGLTSGNTIYF.